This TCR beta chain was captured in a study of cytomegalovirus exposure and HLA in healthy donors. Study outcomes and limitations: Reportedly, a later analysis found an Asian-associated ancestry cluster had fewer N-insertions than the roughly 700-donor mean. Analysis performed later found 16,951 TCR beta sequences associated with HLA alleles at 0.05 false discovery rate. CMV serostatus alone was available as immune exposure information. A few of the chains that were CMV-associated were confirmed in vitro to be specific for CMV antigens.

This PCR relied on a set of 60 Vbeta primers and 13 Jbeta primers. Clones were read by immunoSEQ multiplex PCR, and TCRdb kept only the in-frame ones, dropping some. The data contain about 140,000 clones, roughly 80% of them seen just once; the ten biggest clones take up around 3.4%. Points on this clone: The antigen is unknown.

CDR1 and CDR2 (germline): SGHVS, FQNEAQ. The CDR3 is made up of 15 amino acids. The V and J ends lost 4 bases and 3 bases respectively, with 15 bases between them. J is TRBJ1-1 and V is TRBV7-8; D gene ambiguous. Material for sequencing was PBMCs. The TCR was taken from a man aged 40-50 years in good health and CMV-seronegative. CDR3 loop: CASSSTTGRDTEAFF. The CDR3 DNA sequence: TGTGCCAGCAGCTCAACGACGGGGAGGGACACTGAAGCTTTCTTT.